The present T cell receptor beta chain was sequenced within a study of T cell responses to AZD1222 COVID-19 vaccine (dated by TCRdb to the early 2020s). A note on the overall study: AZD1222 recipients given second doses at about 4 weeks or at about 12 weeks were pooled, since spike-specific TCR depth and breadth were not found to differ between the two schedules. TCR sequencing covered roughly 230 trial participants: about 210 given two doses of AZD1222 and approximately 25 given two doses of MenACWY control vaccine. Trial participants were enrolled into age subgroups of 18-55, 56-69 and 70-plus years, which contained about 160, 30 and 59 TCR-sequenced participants, respectively. Beyond this particular receptor, the publication reports: No day 14 peak-response samples were available, so repertoires were characterized only after the peak T cell response. Spike-specific TCR breadth and depth rose significantly after two AZD1222 doses compared with day 0 and with MenACWY recipients. The vaccine-associated CD4 TCRs covered the entire spike protein, and the dominant responses fell in regions 160-218 and 743-854. Conclusions about previously exposed vaccinees were limited because only six or seven AZD1222 recipients were SARS-CoV-2 seropositive at baseline. Reportedly, close to half of the unique spike-specific TCRs recognized epitopes lying outside the regions that are mutated in the B.1.351 and B.1.1.7 variants. The 56-69-year group was small, and its depth increase did not reach significance, likely because of low power. Most participants were white British and females outnumbered males, and the authors suggested that clonal diversity may have been underestimated.

A remark on this clone: Its antigen has not been determined. Base qualities are not at hand, and no much larger clone is one base apart.

The germline ends are 9 bases apart after V is trimmed by 0 bases and J by 3 bases. Its CDR3 holds 13 amino acids, cysteine through phenylalanine. Kept here is only the CDR3 DNA, which spans 39 bases and is read in frame from base 1. The germline V gene (reference sequence) supplies CDR1 GTSNPN and CDR2 SVGIG. The time point label on this specimen signifies: baseline before first vaccination. Samples from vaccinated people were obtained from the UK trials COV001 and COV002, which included a single-blind randomized controlled phase 2/3 trial of AZD1222 (ChAdOx1 nCoV-19) in healthy adults. Trial participant PBMC samples were collected at day 0 and day 28 after the second dose for TCRbeta chain sequencing. The CDR3 regions of human TCRbeta chains were subjected to immunosequencing. The authors processed their data as follows. TCRs in the repertoires were matched against a reference library of SARS-CoV-2-specific TCRs that had been generated with the MIRA antigen-specificity platform. Breadth was defined as the fraction of unique TCRs that were SARS-CoV-2-associated, and depth was defined as the fraction of total T cells that were SARS-CoV-2-associated. Using the MIRA data, each spike-specific TCR was mapped to the spike region that the TCR reacts to and placed in a CD4 or CD8 class. Log10-transformed breadth and depth values were compared by one-way ANOVA with Sidak's multiple comparisons tests. In TCRdb, the immuneACCESS table is reduced to in-frame sequences with V and J assigned. These tables do not hold every clone; where another copy was compared, an unresolved V gene accounts for under half, and the others remain unexplained. From that table come the V and J calls and clone size; the DNA was used to work out D and trimming. This sample is represented by around 150,000 clones; about nine tenths of them were singletons. The ten largest clones add up to around 3.6% of the sample.

The rearranged chain carries TRBV30 and TRBJ2-7, with a weak D call of TRBD2 (5 bases match). The sequences come from peripheral blood, collected on day 0 of AZD1222 vaccination. The sequence was collected from an adult in good health. The CDR3 here reads CAWSVVLDYEQYF. The DNA reads TGTGCCTGGAGTGTAGTACTAGACTACGAGCAGTACTTC.